This TCR beta chain was documented in a study of blood T cell repertoires in COVID-19 (dated by TCRdb to 2020 to 2021). Regarding the complete study: The collaborator samples originated in the United States, Italy and Spain and spanned the acute and convalescent phases of COVID-19. The repertoires were released in a freely available public database meant as a resource for research on the immune response to SARS-CoV-2. HLA class I and class II types, where available, came from metadata supplied by the sample provider rather than from assay-based typing. The samples were drawn from two sources: the first 160 participants of the ongoing ImmuneRACE study, and 1,000 to 1,500 subjects contributed by 6 global collaborators. Nearly every sample came with metadata listing a de-identified subject ID, COVID-19 status, age in years and sex. The dataset comprised deeply sampled blood TCRbeta repertoires from subjects exposed to, actively infected with, or recovered from COVID-19. The material from the prospective study consisted of cDNA or gDNA derived from T cells, B-cell-depleted T cells, or PBMCs. Findings and caveats that apply to the study as a whole: The quantity of clinical and demographic metadata differed by source and by participant and was supplied without curation.

In the prospective study, participants were roughly 18 to 89 years old, resided in about two dozen geographic areas of the United States, and were enrolled through a virtual design. In the prospective study, participants were assigned to cohorts based on the clinical history participants reported in a screening survey and a study questionnaire. Each participant in the prospective study had whole blood, serum and a nasopharyngeal or oropharyngeal swab collected by mobile phlebotomists. Over a roughly two-month period, participants in the prospective study had the option of providing additional blood draws and questionnaires. Before DNA extraction, blood samples from the prospective study were shipped at room temperature or frozen. As for this clone: This receptor's antigen is unknown. Base qualities are not provided; no much larger clone lies one nucleotide away.

TCRbeta CDR3 regions were amplified from genomic DNA by means of the immunoSEQ Assay, a bias-controlled multiplex PCR. As for the authors' bioinformatics: The number of nucleated cells in each sample was estimated from the amplification of reference gene primers within the assay. Sequence reads were collapsed and filtered to measure the absolute abundance of every unique TCRbeta CDR3 rearrangement. Productive Simpson clonality was computed per sample as the square root of Simpson's diversity index over productive rearrangements. The table comes from immuneACCESS by way of TCRdb, which keeps in-frame sequences with V and J called. Part of the clones is missing from these tables; in studies checked, under half for an unresolved V gene and the rest for unknown reasons. Clonal size and the V and J genes are those of that table, whereas D and trimming came from the DNA. The sample table shows about 240,000 clones, and approximately 84% are seen once. The leading ten clones occupy 3.3% of the sample.

In the germline V gene (reference sequence), CDR1 corresponds to LNHDA and CDR2 to SQIVND. Germline trimming amounts to 4 bases on V and 0 bases on J, with 5 as the count of junction bases outside the gene matches. From cysteine to phenylalanine, the CDR3 is 15 amino acids long. Only the CDR3 part of the read is kept: 45 bases, read in frame from the first base. The sequenced material came from PBMCs or T cells enriched from blood (not recorded which). The TCR sequence derives from a woman aged 40 to 49 with acute COVID-19. The chain is assembled from TRBV19 and TRBJ1-1; 7 junctional bases match TRBD1. The CDR3 reads CASSTYRGVNTEAFF. The DNA sequence follows: TGTGCCAGTAGTACATACAGGGGAGTGAACACTGAAGCTTTCTTT.